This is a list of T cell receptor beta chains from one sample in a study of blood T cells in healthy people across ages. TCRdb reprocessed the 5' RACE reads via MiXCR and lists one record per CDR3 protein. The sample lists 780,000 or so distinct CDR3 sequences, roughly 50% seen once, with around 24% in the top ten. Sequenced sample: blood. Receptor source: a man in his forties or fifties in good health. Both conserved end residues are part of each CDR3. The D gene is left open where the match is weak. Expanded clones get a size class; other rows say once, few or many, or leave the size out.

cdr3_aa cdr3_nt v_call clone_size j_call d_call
CASPGGQNYEQYF TGTGCCAGCCCCGGCGGTCAGAACTACGAGCAGTACTTC TRBV9 . TRBJ2-7 .
CASSQGLRGETQYF TGTGCCAGCAGCCAGGGACTTCGAGGGGAGACCCAGTACTTC TRBV7-2 . TRBJ2-5 .
CASSERGRPYNEQFF TGTGCCAGCAGTGAGAGAGGGAGGCCTTACAATGAGCAGTTCTTC TRBV28 . TRBJ2-1 .
CASGPRQTGANVLTF TGTGCTAGTGGCCCTCGTCAGACTGGGGCCAACGTCCTGACTTTC TRBV12-5 . TRBJ2-6 .
CASSVIRVYEQYF TGTGCCAGCAGCGTAATCAGGGTCTACGAGCAGTACTTC TRBV9 . TRBJ2-7 .
CSAGWGETSSVEQYF TGCAGTGCGGGGTGGGGTGAGACTAGCTCGGTTGAGCAGTACTTC TRBV20-1 . TRBJ2-5 TRBD2
CASSAAGRGQPQHF TGTGCCAGCAGCGCAGCAGGTCGCGGTCAGCCCCAGCATTTT TRBV7-9 . TRBJ1-5 .
CSAHRGLTDTQYF TGCAGCGCCCACAGGGGGCTCACAGATACGCAGTATTTT TRBV29-1 once TRBJ2-3 TRBD1
CASSVAWTSGTTDTQYF TGTGCCAGCAGCGTAGCTTGGACTAGCGGGACCACAGATACGCAGTATTTT TRBV9 . TRBJ2-3 TRBD2
CASSLPWVYEQYF TGTGCCAGCAGCCTTCCATGGGTCTACGAGCAGTACTTC TRBV6-2/TRBV6-3 . TRBJ2-7 .
CASSPWTENEQFF TGTGCCAGCAGTCCCTGGACAGAGAATGAGCAGTTCTTC TRBV28 . TRBJ2-1 .
CSARVRTTSGSYEQYF TGCAGTGCTAGAGTTAGAACGACTAGCGGGAGCTACGAGCAGTACTTC TRBV20-1 . TRBJ2-7 TRBD2
CASSPGGTQPQHF TGTGCCAGCAGTCCAGGGGGGACTCAGCCCCAGCATTTT TRBV28 once TRBJ1-5 TRBD1
CASSQTGNQPQHF TGTGCCAGCAGTCAGACGGGCAATCAGCCCCAGCATTTT TRBV7-9 . TRBJ1-5 .
CASSDDRTVGAEAFF TGTGCCAGCAGCGATGACAGGACAGTAGGGGCTGAAGCTTTCTTT TRBV9 . TRBJ1-1 .
CASSEMDRTTDTQYF TGTGCCAGCAGTGAAATGGACAGAACAACAGATACGCAGTATTTT TRBV25-1 . TRBJ2-3 .
CASSQPGQANYGYTF TGTGCCAGCAGCCAACCGGGACAGGCTAACTATGGCTACACCTTC TRBV3-1 few TRBJ1-2 TRBD1
CATSSAQFIAGGPTDTQYF TGTGCCACCAGCAGCGCCCAGTTTATCGCGGGAGGGCCGACAGATACGCAGTATTTT TRBV15 few TRBJ2-3 TRBD2
CASRPWTGGSGANVLTF TGTGCCAGCAGACCCTGGACAGGGGGCTCTGGGGCCAACGTCCTGACTTTC TRBV6-1 . TRBJ2-6 TRBD1
CASSSARNTGELFF TGTGCCAGCAGCTCAGCTCGGAACACCGGGGAGCTGTTTTTT TRBV7-2 . TRBJ2-2 .
CATSVWPQHF TGTGCCACCTCAGTTTGGCCCCAGCATTTT TRBV6-6 . TRBJ1-5 .
CASRADRASYEQYF TGTGCCAGCAGGGCCGACAGGGCTTCCTACGAGCAGTACTTC TRBV12-3/TRBV12-4 few TRBJ2-7 TRBD1
CATRIKYRGLVSYNSPLHF TGTGCCACCAGAATAAAATACAGGGGATTGGTCTCCTATAATTCACCCCTCCACTTT TRBV28 . TRBJ1-6 TRBD1
CSARDPGTGYGYTF TGCAGTGCTAGAGATCCTGGGACAGGTTATGGCTACACCTTC TRBV20-1 . TRBJ1-2 TRBD1
CASSLAETGDPRETQYF TGTGCCAGCAGCTTAGCTGAGACAGGGGACCCGCGGGAGACCCAGTACTTC TRBV7-9 . TRBJ2-5 TRBD1
CASSLGPGSNQPQHF TGTGCCAGCAGCTTAGGTCCGGGGAGCAATCAGCCCCAGCATTTT TRBV7-2 . TRBJ1-5 .
CASSRDRVLLNSPLHF TGTGCCAGCAGCCGGGACAGGGTATTGCTTAATTCACCCCTCCACTTT TRBV7-3 . TRBJ1-6 TRBD1
CASSVPGGAGTEAFF TGTGCCAGCAGTGTTCCAGGGGGCGCGGGCACTGAAGCTTTCTTT TRBV28 few TRBJ1-1 TRBD1
CASREAVAKNIQYF TGTGCCAGCCGCGAGGCAGTAGCCAAAAACATTCAGTACTTC TRBV12-3/TRBV12-4 . TRBJ2-4 .
CASNRGPTEAFF TGTGCCAGCAACAGGGGGCCCACTGAAGCTTTCTTT TRBV7-2 . TRBJ1-1 TRBD1
CASDTRIRQETQYF TGTGCTAGCGACACTAGGATCAGACAAGAGACCCAGTACTTC TRBV12-5 few TRBJ2-5 .
CATSQENIQYF TGTGCCACCTCCCAAGAAAACATTCAGTACTTC TRBV24-1 . TRBJ2-4 .
CSAPTLAGAGNEQYF TGCAGTGCACCTACTCTAGCGGGGGCTGGTAATGAGCAGTACTTC TRBV20-1 . TRBJ2-5 TRBD2
CSARGDPDTQYF TGCAGTGCTAGGGGGGATCCAGATACGCAGTATTTT TRBV20-1 . TRBJ2-3 .
CASSLAARQGYGYTF TGTGCCAGCAGCTTGGCGGCGAGACAGGGCTATGGCTACACCTTC TRBV5-5 . TRBJ1-2 TRBD1
CASSTGTSTQETQYF TGCGCCAGCTCCACCGGGACTAGCACCCAAGAGACCCAGTACTTC TRBV5-1 . TRBJ2-5 TRBD2
CASSMREGPLEQFF TGTGCCAGCAGCATGAGGGAGGGCCCTCTTGAGCAGTTCTTC TRBV7-8 . TRBJ2-1 TRBD2
CASSSSGNLNEQFF TGTGCCAGCAGCTCTAGCGGGAATCTAAATGAGCAGTTCTTC TRBV7-3 few TRBJ2-1 TRBD2
CASSLYSASNQPQHF TGTGCCAGCAGCTTATATTCGGCCTCGAATCAGCCCCAGCATTTT TRBV13 few TRBJ1-5 .
CASSRAREASPQHF TGTGCCAGCAGCCGGGCGAGGGAAGCATCCCCCCAGCATTTT TRBV3-1 once TRBJ1-5 .
CASSQRGDQPQHF TGTGCCAGCAGTCAACGCGGGGATCAGCCCCAGCATTTT TRBV7-2 many TRBJ1-5 .
CASSDSDSSGANVLTF TGTGCCAGCAGTGACTCGGACAGCTCTGGGGCCAACGTCCTGACTTTC TRBV6-4 . TRBJ2-6 .
CSVGAARGSEAFF TGCAGCGTTGGTGCAGCCCGGGGGTCTGAAGCTTTCTTT TRBV29-1 . TRBJ1-1 .
CASSLSPALAQETQYF TGTGCCAGCAGCTTATCCCCGGCTTTAGCACAAGAGACCCAGTACTTC TRBV7-2 few TRBJ2-5 .
CAISGVSEQFF TGTGCCATCAGTGGGGTCAGTGAGCAGTTCTTC TRBV10-3 . TRBJ2-1 .
CASESEGASTDTQYF TGCGCCAGCGAGTCTGAGGGGGCTAGCACAGATACGCAGTATTTT TRBV4-1 . TRBJ2-3 TRBD1
CSVDASGGTYEQYF TGCAGCGTTGATGCTAGCGGGGGGACCTACGAGCAGTACTTC TRBV29-1 once TRBJ2-7 TRBD2
CASSSQEVANSPLHF TGTGCCAGCAGCAGCCAGGAGGTTGCTAATTCACCCCTCCACTTT TRBV11-3 once TRBJ1-6 .
CASSESGFGRTDTQYF TGTGCCAGCAGTGAATCCGGCTTCGGGCGCACAGATACGCAGTATTTT TRBV28 . TRBJ2-3 .
CASSIDRDGYTF TGTGCCAGCAGCATAGACAGGGATGGCTACACCTTC TRBV7-9 . TRBJ1-2 TRBD1
CASSLPRTSGNYEQYF TGTGCCAGCAGTTTACCCCGGACTAGCGGGAACTACGAGCAGTACTTC TRBV27 . TRBJ2-7 TRBD2
CASSEGTRKYF TGTGCCAGCAGTGAGGGGACTAGAAAGTACTTC TRBV6-6 . TRBJ2-5 TRBD2
CASSVEAGGYGYTF TGTGCCAGCAGTGTTGAAGCCGGGGGCTATGGCTACACCTTC TRBV6-1 many TRBJ1-2 .
CASSLDSSRGHYGYTF TGTGCCAGCAGCTTAGATTCCTCCAGGGGTCACTATGGCTACACCTTC TRBV7-9 . TRBJ1-2 .
CASSLGTSGHEQYF TGTGCCAGCAGCTTAGGGACTAGTGGCCACGAGCAGTACTTC TRBV11-2 few TRBJ2-7 TRBD2
CSASTGQSRFNGYTF TGCAGTGCCTCTACGGGCCAGAGTCGATTTAATGGCTACACCTTC TRBV20-1 few TRBJ1-2 .
CSASGDSNQPQHF TGCAGTGCTTCCGGGGATAGCAATCAGCCCCAGCATTTT TRBV20-1 . TRBJ1-5 .
CASQSRDRDYEQYF TGTGCCAGCCAATCGCGGGACAGAGACTACGAGCAGTACTTC TRBV19 . TRBJ2-7 .
CASSLGTGDPNYTGELFF TGTGCCAGCAGTCTTGGGACAGGGGATCCAAACTACACCGGGGAGCTGTTTTTT TRBV27 few TRBJ2-2 TRBD1